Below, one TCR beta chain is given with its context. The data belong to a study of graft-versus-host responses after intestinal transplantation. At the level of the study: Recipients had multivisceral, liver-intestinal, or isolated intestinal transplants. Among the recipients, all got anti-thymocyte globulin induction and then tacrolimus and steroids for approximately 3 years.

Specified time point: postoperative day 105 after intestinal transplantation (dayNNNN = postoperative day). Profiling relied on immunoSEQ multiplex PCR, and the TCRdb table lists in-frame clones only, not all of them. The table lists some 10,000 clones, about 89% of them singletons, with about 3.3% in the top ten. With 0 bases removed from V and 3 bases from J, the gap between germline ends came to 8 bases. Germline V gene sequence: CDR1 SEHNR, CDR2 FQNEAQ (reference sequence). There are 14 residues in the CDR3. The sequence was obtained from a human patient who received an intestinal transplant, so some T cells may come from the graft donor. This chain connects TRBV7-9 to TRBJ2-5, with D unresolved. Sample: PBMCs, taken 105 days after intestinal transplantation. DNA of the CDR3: TGTGCCAGCAGCTTAGCCGGGCCCGAAGAGACCCAGTACTTC. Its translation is CASSLAGPEETQYF.